These T cell receptor beta chains were read from a single sample in a study of spatial heterogeneity in lung cancer. Each CDR3 protein is one row after TCRdb ran MiXCR on the 5' RACE reads. This table holds approximately 3,000 distinct CDR3 sequences, approximately 7% found once. Sequenced material: normal lung tissue next to the tumor, taken at surgery. The receptor set was obtained from a male donor with early-stage non-small cell lung cancer. CDR3s include the opening cysteine and the closing phenylalanine or tryptophan. The order of the fields is clone size, J gene, V gene, D gene, CDR3 protein, CDR3 DNA. A D gene is named only where the DNA matches it firmly. Size tells how often a clone was seen (once, few, many) or the class of an expanded clone, and some rows leave it out.

clone size: large
J gene: TRBJ2-7
V gene: TRBV7-9
D gene: TRBD2
CDR3 protein: CASSSTSGIDEQYF
CDR3 DNA: TGTGCCAGCAGCTCGACTAGCGGGATCGACGAGCAGTACTTC

clone size: medium-sized
J gene: TRBJ2-6
V gene: TRBV9
D gene: .
CDR3 protein: CASSVATFSGANVLTF
CDR3 DNA: TGTGCCAGCAGCGTAGCTACCTTCTCTGGGGCCAACGTCCTGACTTTC

clone size: medium-sized
J gene: TRBJ2-2
V gene: TRBV11-2
D gene: .
CDR3 protein: CASSLDGRNTGELFF
CDR3 DNA: TGTGCCAGCAGCTTAGATGGCAGGAACACCGGGGAGCTGTTTTTT

clone size: medium-sized
J gene: TRBJ2-3
V gene: TRBV11-2
D gene: .
CDR3 protein: CASSLGGDFWGTDTQYF
CDR3 DNA: TGTGCCAGCAGCTTAGGCGGGGACTTTTGGGGCACAGATACGCAGTATTTT

clone size: medium-sized
J gene: TRBJ1-4
V gene: TRBV7-9
D gene: .
CDR3 protein: CASSLVGANEKLFF
CDR3 DNA: TGTGCCAGCAGCTTAGTAGGGGCGAATGAAAAACTGTTTTTT

clone size: many
J gene: TRBJ1-2
V gene: TRBV7-9
D gene: .
CDR3 protein: CASIKVGKNYGYTF
CDR3 DNA: TGTGCCAGCATCAAGGTCGGCAAAAACTATGGCTACACCTTC

clone size: medium-sized
J gene: TRBJ2-5
V gene: TRBV12-3/TRBV12-4
D gene: .
CDR3 protein: CASSLGRLRQETQYF
CDR3 DNA: TGTGCCAGCAGTTTAGGTAGATTACGCCAAGAGACCCAGTACTTC

clone size: medium-sized
J gene: TRBJ2-7
V gene: TRBV28
D gene: TRBD2
CDR3 protein: CASSPGSISGKTSYEQYF
CDR3 DNA: TGTGCCAGCAGTCCGGGCTCAATTAGCGGGAAAACCTCCTACGAGCAGTACTTC

clone size: medium-sized
J gene: TRBJ2-1
V gene: TRBV20-1
D gene: .
CDR3 protein: CSARKVVEQFF
CDR3 DNA: TGCAGTGCTAGAAAGGTGGTTGAGCAGTTCTTC

clone size: .
J gene: TRBJ2-5
V gene: TRBV7-2
D gene: .
CDR3 protein: CASSVRGETQYF
CDR3 DNA: TGTGCCAGCAGCGTCAGGGGAGAGACCCAGTACTTC

clone size: many
J gene: TRBJ2-5
V gene: TRBV5-1
D gene: .
CDR3 protein: CASSRGGGAYQETQYF
CDR3 DNA: TGCGCCAGCAGCAGGGGAGGGGGCGCGTACCAGGAGACCCAGTACTTC

clone size: medium-sized
J gene: TRBJ2-7
V gene: TRBV10-3
D gene: TRBD1
CDR3 protein: CATNSGTGTYEQYF
CDR3 DNA: TGTGCCACAAATTCCGGGACAGGGACCTACGAGCAGTACTTC

clone size: .
J gene: TRBJ2-7
V gene: TRBV29-1
D gene: .
CDR3 protein: CSVEGEAGDYEQYF
CDR3 DNA: TGCAGCGTTGAAGGGGAGGCAGGAGACTACGAGCAGTACTTC

clone size: .
J gene: TRBJ2-7
V gene: TRBV14
D gene: .
CDR3 protein: CASSQERQGSYEQYF
CDR3 DNA: TGTGCCAGCAGCCAAGAACGGCAGGGTTCCTACGAGCAGTACTTC

clone size: .
J gene: TRBJ2-7
V gene: TRBV10-3
D gene: TRBD2
CDR3 protein: CAIRPSGRSSYEQYF
CDR3 DNA: TGTGCCATCAGGCCTAGCGGGAGGTCGTCCTACGAGCAGTACTTC

clone size: many
J gene: TRBJ2-7
V gene: TRBV5-1
D gene: TRBD1
CDR3 protein: CASSRGTGVAEQYF
CDR3 DNA: TGCGCCAGCAGCCGTGGGACAGGGGTGGCCGAGCAGTACTTC

clone size: many
J gene: TRBJ2-7
V gene: TRBV5-1
D gene: .
CDR3 protein: CASSLDEQYF
CDR3 DNA: TGCGCCAGCAGCTTGGACGAGCAGTACTTC

clone size: medium-sized
J gene: TRBJ2-7
V gene: TRBV28
D gene: .
CDR3 protein: CASSLDSISYEQYF
CDR3 DNA: TGTGCCAGCAGTTTAGATTCAATCTCCTACGAGCAGTACTTC

clone size: few
J gene: TRBJ2-7
V gene: TRBV20-1
D gene: .
CDR3 protein: CSARVDGYEQYF
CDR3 DNA: TGCAGTGCTAGAGTGGATGGTTACGAGCAGTACTTC

clone size: .
J gene: TRBJ2-3
V gene: TRBV7-8
D gene: .
CDR3 protein: CASSLDLGLSTDTQYF
CDR3 DNA: TGTGCCAGCAGCTTAGATCTTGGTTTGAGCACAGATACGCAGTATTTT

clone size: many
J gene: TRBJ2-7
V gene: TRBV28
D gene: .
CDR3 protein: CATFRGGTYEQYF
CDR3 DNA: TGTGCCACCTTCCGGGGCGGTACCTACGAGCAGTACTTC

clone size: many
J gene: TRBJ2-2
V gene: TRBV5-4
D gene: TRBD1
CDR3 protein: CASSLVQGGNTGELFF
CDR3 DNA: TGTGCCAGCAGCTTGGTACAGGGGGGAAACACCGGGGAGCTGTTTTTT